Below, one T cell receptor (beta chain) is given with its context. This clone's antigen is unknown. No quality values exist for individual bases; no much larger clone is one base distant. Libraries were built with the immunoSEQ multiplex PCR assay. The multiplex PCR relied on a mix of 60 forward primers for TCR Vbeta segments and 13 reverse primers for TCR Jbeta segments. Amplification of the CDR3 region of rearranged TCR beta genes was performed with a multiplex PCR assay on genomic DNA. The Illumina HiSeq System was used to sequence the amplified TCR beta libraries as 87-base-pair reads. In the original analysis: In a later analysis, tens of millions of unique TCR beta chains were counted across the 690 or so repertoires, and about 9.9 million of these chains were shared by at least two donors. To remove PCR and sequencing errors, raw reads were error-corrected and collapsed into unique sequences using a nearest-neighbor algorithm that merged closely related sequences. Alignment of CDR3 sequences to IMGT reference sequences was used to assign V, D and J gene segments. For a sequence to be retained, a match of at least six nucleotides to both a V gene segment and a J gene segment was required. Rearrangements were classified as productive when the CDR3 lacked stop codons and remained in frame with V and J, and all other rearrangements were classified as non-productive. CDR3 was defined by IMGT convention, running from the second conserved V-encoded cysteine to the conserved J-encoded phenylalanine. In an earlier analysis of 500 to 650 of the donors, sequences lacking an unambiguous match to a single V gene segment were excluded. An earlier analysis of around 600 of the donors classified V segments as functional when productive rearrangements were above 56.7% and as segregating when the standard deviation between donors was above 5%. To diagnose cytomegalovirus status from the catalog of TCR beta chain sequences, a statistical classification framework was built. V and J gene assignment, in a later analysis, came from comparing TCR nucleotide sequences with IMGT/GENE-DB human TR gene sequences. A later analysis assigned CDR3 sequences and most-parsimonious VDJ recombination scenarios with the TCRdist pipeline. A later analysis defined each TCR beta chain by its CDR3 amino acid sequence plus V-gene family, and excluded reads lacking a unique V-gene family. As a way to deal with suspected cross-contamination and a sequencing artifact, a later analysis dropped approximately 570 nucleotide sequences that were highly shared and had low generation probability. A later analysis calculated a clonal expansion index for each public chain from normalized within-repertoire ranks of inferred template counts. In a later analysis, generation probabilities were computed using a VDJ recombination model fitted to out-of-frame rearrangements, and the results were checked against IGoR. In a later analysis, hypergeometric tests were used to score TCR-TCR, TCR-HLA and TCR-CMV co-occurrence, with a repertoire-size bias correction applied to TCR pairs. In a later analysis, false discovery rates were estimated by permuting HLA or CMV assignments 20 times. In a later analysis, co-occurring TCRs were grouped using DBSCAN, and TCRdist sequence similarity was added for clustering within HLA-allele-positive subsets. Co-occurrence clustering excluded repertoires with fewer than 30,000 or more than 120,000 public chains, plus five with anomalous nucleotide sharing. Imported from immuneACCESS, the table was reduced by TCRdb to in-frame sequences with V and J called. These copies leave out some clones; in studies compared against another copy, an unresolved V gene accounts for under half, and the cause of the remainder is not known. D and trimming were read from the DNA, whereas the V and J calls and clone size are those reported in that table. The sample has 200,000 or so clones on record, 65% to 90% of them singletons. The top ten constitute about 1.4% of the sample.

CDR3 length: 15 amino acids, cysteine to phenylalanine. Only the CDR3 portion is preserved as DNA: 45 bases, with reading frame beginning at the first base. CDR1 and CDR2, per the germline V gene, are LGHNA and YNFKEQ. V lost 0 bases and J lost 4 bases; the stretch between them is 10 bases long. This sample stems from a study of cytomegalovirus exposure and HLA in healthy donors (dated 2017 in TCRdb). For the study in its entirety: According to an earlier analysis of 587 of the donors, about 180 million T cells yielded 95 million to 140 million unique TCR beta sequences and more than 250 Gb of sequence data. Every discovery cohort repertoire had been produced on one sequencing platform. To study patterns of TCR occurrence, a later analysis re-analyzed previously published TCR beta repertoires from 650 to 750 donors and added high-resolution HLA genotyping. Donor age, sex, ethnicity and CMV serostatus were compiled together with the repertoire data. Typing coverage differed by locus: A, B, C, DRB1 and DQB1 were typed in roughly 620-640 donors, DQA1 in about 500, DPA1 in nearly 610, and DPB1 in just under 480. In an earlier analysis of over 550 of the donors, high-throughput TCR beta sequencing was used to judge whether each TCR beta V gene segment behaved as functional or pseudogenic. Approximately 300 gigabases of sequencing data and 70 million to 85 million unique TCR sequences were included in an early release covering roughly 700 HLA-typed donors. To predict cytomegalovirus infection status, the study combined high-throughput TCR immunosequencing, statistical association of individual TCRs with disease status, and machine learning. In the later analysis, no new phenotypic data were used to find candidate immune exposures; instead, reliance was placed on TCR beta sequences and their occurrence across donors. Besides the first cohort of approximately 710 subjects, a separate validation cohort made up of roughly 130 different subjects was used. A later genetic analysis used genome-wide SNP genotypes for about 60% of the roughly 700 donors, treating that subset as a discovery cohort. Among some 400 genotyped donors of the cohort, an average of about 240,000 unique TCR beta nucleotide sequences were sequenced per donor, approximately 20% of them non-productive. The study was designed to test whether signatures of past pathogen exposure could be identified by cataloging public T cell receptors. Using immunosequencing, the study profiled T cell repertoires from approximately 700 subjects and related those repertoires to cytomegalovirus serostatus. Of the approximately 400 genotyped donors, 65% to 90% were placed in the genetic ancestry cluster associated with self-reported Caucasian donors. Both class I and class II loci were covered by HLA typing, at four-digit resolution. A handful of DR-DQ haplotypes were handled as single units for association and clustering because linkage in the cohort was strong.

The cohort comprised 670 or so healthy bone marrow donors. At the time of sampling, all cohort members were nominally healthy, though unrecorded immune exposures were likely present. The donor tested CMV seronegative, placing the donor among the roughly 340 seronegative members of the cohort. A peripheral blood sample was provided by each donor, and peripheral blood mononuclear cells were used for TCR beta sequencing. Genomic DNA extraction from the blood cell samples was performed with the Qiagen DNeasy Blood Extraction Kit. Overall results and qualifications from the work: The only immune exposure information available for the cohort was CMV serostatus. At a false discovery rate of 0.05, a later analysis linked about 16,000 TCR beta sequences to specific HLA alleles. The authors suggested that the approach could potentially be generalized to other disease states and immunological phenotypes. According to a later analysis, most CMV-associated TCR beta chains appeared to be HLA-restricted, and the HLA associations seemed to be driven largely by CMV exposure. Because counts were too low, roughly 17 rarely observed V segments, including chromosome 9 orphons, were left out of the earlier analysis of approximately 500 of the donors. A further reported finding was that TCR beta sequences accurately predicted the HLA-A and HLA-B alleles for most subjects in the first cohort. The classifier was reported to diagnose cytomegalovirus status with high specificity and sensitivity in both the original cohort and the validation cohort. When HLA alleles, especially DR and DQ, strongly co-occurred, TCR associations were difficult to assign to individual alleles. An earlier analysis of approximately 540 of the donors showed that most TCR beta V segments appeared in productive rearrangements either about 87% or about 30% of the time, which broadly matched IMGT annotations. In a later genetic analysis, fewer N-insertions in productive TCRs were reported among donors in an Asian-associated ancestry cluster than the roughly 640-donor mean. A total of 164 TCR beta chains were listed by the study as associated with cytomegalovirus. Compared with equally common non-associated chains, HLA-associated TCR beta chains in a later analysis were more clonally expanded and had lower generation probabilities. Because HLA typing was missing for some donors at each locus, association tests included only the typed subset. A later genetic analysis associated a missense DCLRE1C variant with V-gene and J-gene trimming of TCR beta chains, and an independent cohort replicated the association. A few of the identified cytomegalovirus-associated TCR beta chains were confirmed in vitro to be specific for cytomegalovirus antigens. Sequencing depth was assumed to be roughly uniform across donors in the presence/absence analyses, though that assumption may not hold. Linkage disequilibrium might explain the correlated functional status among segregating V segments, but an unknown experimental factor could not be ruled out. A later analysis found that TCR association rates varied across HLA loci, with DRB1 alleles showing the most associated TCRs and HLA-C alleles the fewest. Most TCR sequences were seen in very few donors, while some public TCRs were found in many individuals. In this cohort, only TCR beta chains were sequenced, and detectable features were limited by the absence of alpha or paired-chain data. The 87-base-pair reads could not distinguish some IMGT-functional V segments, including TRBV6-2 and TRBV6-3, so those segments were excluded. The sequencing pipeline was judged likely to have produced a cluster of highly shared sequence variants as a technical artifact. According to a later analysis, parvovirus B19, influenza, CMV and Epstein-Barr virus appeared linked to several top co-occurrence clusters.

The sequence links TRBV4-2 to TRBJ1-3; perhaps TRBD1 is the D gene, with 6 bases matching. The TCR comes from a girl under 18 in good health and CMV-seronegative. The sample comprised PBMCs. The sequenced DNA: TGTGCCAGCAGCCAAGAGCAGCAGGGGGGAAACACCATATATTTT. The translation is CASSQEQQGGNTIYF.